In this sample, the clone carrying this T cell receptor beta chain turned up a few times. Its specificity is unknown. V shed 5 bases and J shed 7 bases, with 6 bases lying between them. Germline CDR1 reads MNHNY; CDR2 reads SVGAGI (reference sequence). This CDR3 region has 12 residues. The source of the sample is a study of beta chain features in type 1 diabetes. Purity (above 95%) was reached by all sorted populations. Findings of the study overall: PCR, the amplification step, might favor shorter templates, equally in patients and controls. Healthy donors had naive, central memory and Treg TCRB repertoires that appeared less similar than those seen among patients. TCRB CDR3s from Type 1 diabetes patients were moderately but significantly shorter in all four CD4+ subsets.

Expressed TCRB transcripts were sequenced because the entire RNA isolate underwent reverse transcription. The assay was immunoSEQ multiplex PCR, and TCRdb's table has in-frame clones only and misses some. The data hold under 300,000 clones, with 27% observed a single time. This chain joins TRBV6-6 and TRBJ1-6; D is unclear. The source is a young man in good health. Sequenced: central memory CD4+ T cells from blood. This CDR3 is CASSRMNSPLHF. In nucleotides, the CDR3 is TGTGCCAGCAGTCGGATGAATTCACCCCTCCACTTT.